Given below is one T cell receptor (beta chain) in context. The antigen is not known. Germline CDR1 is MNHNS and CDR2 is SASEGT. The CDR3 has 15 amino acids. The ends were cut back, 2 bases at V and 4 bases at J, with 12 bases in the middle. This sample was included in a study of graft-versus-host responses after intestinal transplantation. Study-wide background: Induction using anti-thymocyte globulin, followed by tacrolimus and steroids for approximately 3 years, was given to all recipients.

Profiled with immunoSEQ multiplex PCR; TCRdb holds only in-frame clones, not every one. The sample lists tens of thousands of clones, approximately 94% occurring once. This TCR was recovered from a human donor who was the organ donor for an intestinal transplant. Source: unstimulated CD4+ T cells sorted from spleen or lymph node cells, taken before transplant. The chain carries TRBV6-1 and TRBJ1-5, with D hard to call. The CDR3 spells CASSEMFYSNQPQHF. DNA of the CDR3: TGTGCCAGCAGTGAAATGTTTTACTCAAATCAGCCCCAGCATTTT.